The 30 T cell receptor beta chains below come from one sample, sequenced in a study of OX40 agonist ivuxolimab in advanced cancers. Method: immunoSEQ multiplex PCR; TCRdb's copy keeps in-frame clones and lacks some. Here the sample spans around 80,000 clones, about 90% being singletons. This specimen was CD4+ or CD8+ T cells sorted from blood, taken in a trial of the OX40 agonist ivuxolimab. These receptors were taken from an adult with an advanced solid tumor such as melanoma, head and neck, liver or kidney cancer.

The table lists this clone with a count of one. This chain uses TRBV18 with TRBJ1-1, with a tentative D call TRBD1 (6 bases). Trimming shortened V by 3 bases and J by 1 base, and 15 bases separated the two germline ends. Per the germline V gene, CDR1 is KGHSH and CDR2 is LQKENI. The CDR3 loop spans 16 amino acids. The CDR3 sequence is CASSPPTGGQNTEAFF. CDR3 coding DNA: TGTGCCAGCTCACCCCCGACAGGCGGGCAGAACACTGAAGCTTTCTTT.

J is TRBJ1-2 and V is TRBV4-3; perhaps TRBD1 as D (5 bases). Germline values: CDR1 LGHNA, CDR2 YSLEER. The germline V and J ends were trimmed by 2 bases and 8 bases, with 21 bases remaining between them. The CDR3 has 16 residues. The CDR3 sequence is CASSQWAPGAPRGYTF. The DNA of the CDR3 is TGCGCCAGCAGCCAATGGGCCCCCGGGGCGCCCCGAGGCTACACCTTC.

Worth noting for this clone: Relative to the germline gene, one junction end is altered; a read error may explain this. The chain employs TRBV18 and TRBJ1-2, with 9 nucleotides matching TRBD1. CDR1 is KGHSH and CDR2 is LQKENI in the germline V gene. CDR3 length: 14 amino acids. CDR3 nucleotide sequence: TGTGCCAGCTCTCCACAGGGGGCGAACAGTGGCTACACCTTC. Protein product: CASSPQGANSGYTF.

The chain has TRBV6-6 and TRBJ2-7; 7 nucleotides align to TRBD1. CDR3 length: 14 residues. In germline, CDR1 is MNHNY, CDR2 SVGAGI (reference sequence). V gave up 2 bases and J gave up 7 bases; unmatched junction bases: 8. DNA of the CDR3: TGTGCCAGCAGTTACGAGGGGGCGAGGCGGGAGCAGTACTTC. Protein: CASSYEGARREQYF.

The rearrangement uses TRBV28 and TRBJ1-6, with a weak D call TRBD1 (5 bases). The CDR3 extends over 16 amino acids. Trimming took 3 bases from V and 10 from J, leaving 19 bases between them. Per the germline V gene, CDR1 is MDHEN and CDR2 is SYDVKM. The CDR3 loop reads CASSFPPGTIKSPLHF. The CDR3 DNA reads as TGTGCCAGCAGTTTCCCCCCCGGGACCATTAAGTCACCCCTCCACTTT.

The chain uses TRBV9 and TRBJ2-1; 9 bases line up with TRBD2. Germline values: CDR1 SGDLS, CDR2 YYNGEE. J gave up 6 bases and V 2 bases, and 15 bases lay outside the gene matches. This CDR3 region has 18 residues. The CDR3 DNA follows: TGTGCCAGCAGCGTGATGGGAGGGGCTAGCGGGATCCGCAATGAGCAGTTCTTC. It specifies CASSVMGGASGIRNEQFF. The complete variable domain, with remaining parts taken from reference TRBV9 and TRBJ2-1, reads DSGVTQTPKHLITATGQRVTLRCSPRSGDLSVYWYQQSLDQGLQFLIQYYNGEERAKGNILERFSAQQFPDLHSELNLSSLELGDSALYFCASSVMGGASGIRNEQFFGPGTRLTVL.

The chain uses TRBV5-1 and TRBJ1-1; TRBD1 agrees at 7 bases. Per the germline V gene, CDR1 is SGHRS and CDR2 is YFSETQ. J gave up 4 bases and V 1 base, and 7 bases lay outside the gene matches. The CDR3 extends over 15 amino acids. DNA for the CDR3: TGCGCCAGCAGCTTGCTACAGGGGCAGGGCACTGAAGCTTTCTTT. Translating gives CASSLLQGQGTEAFF.

This chain uses TRBV29-1 with TRBJ1-4; TRBD1 might be the D (5 bases). V shed 0 bases and J shed 0 bases, with 8 bases lying between them. There are 15 residues in the CDR3. Germline CDR1 and CDR2: SQVTM and ANQGSEA. This CDR3 reads CSVEEPTATNEKLFF. Here the CDR3 DNA reads TGCAGCGTTGAAGAGCCGACAGCAACTAATGAAAAACTGTTTTTT.

V gene TRBV2 combines with J gene TRBJ1-2; D is ambiguous. V gave up 3 bases and J gave up 2 bases, with 7 bases separating them. This CDR3 region has 13 residues. Germline CDR1 is SNHLY and CDR2 is FYNNEI. CDR3 in amino acids: CASSDGRNYGYTF. CDR3 nucleotide sequence: TGTGCCAGCAGTGATGGCAGGAACTATGGCTACACCTTC. The whole variable domain, filled in from reference TRBV2 and TRBJ1-2, reads EPEVTQTPSHQVTQMGQEVILRCVPISNHLYFYWYRQILGQKVEFLVSFYNNEISEKSEIFDDQFSVERPDGSNFTLKIRSTKLEDSAMYFCASSDGRNYGYTFGSGTRLTVV.

The CDR3: CASSLAAPPYGYTF. CDR3 DNA sequence: TGTGCCAGCAGCTTGGCCGCACCTCCGTATGGCTACACCTTC. This chain links TRBV5-4 with TRBJ1-2; D uncertain. The V gene lost 0 bases and the J gene lost 5 bases, with 11 bases spanning the gap. The CDR3 totals 14 residues. CDR1 is SGHNT, CDR2 YYREEE, per germline (reference sequence).

The chain is built from TRBV10-1 and TRBJ2-7; D is perhaps TRBD1 (5 bases). V lost 5 bases and J 3 bases, leaving 5 bases between the germline ends. CDR3 length: 11 amino acids. Per the germline V gene, CDR1 is WNHNN and CDR2 is SYGVQD (reference sequence). The CDR3 DNA follows: TGCGCCAGCAGTAGGGGCTACGAGCAGTACTTC. Translation: CASSRGYEQYF.

V gene TRBV11-2 combines with J gene TRBJ2-6; D is unresolved. The CDR3 is made up of 17 amino acids. The V gene lost 3 bases and the J gene lost 0 bases, with 12 bases spanning the gap. Per the germline V gene, CDR1 is SGHAT and CDR2 is FQNNGV. The CDR3 DNA is TGTGCCAGCAGCTTTTCGGCAGAGCTCTCTGGGGCCAACGTCCTGACTTTC. Its protein is CASSFSAELSGANVLTF.

The chain combines TRBV5-1 with TRBJ1-1; TRBD1 aligns across 8 bases. V lost 4 bases and J lost 3; bases outside the gene matches: 5. The germline V gene has CDR1 SGHRS and CDR2 YFSETQ. The CDR3 extends over 14 amino acids. CDR3 nucleotides: TGCGCCAGCAGCGCATTGACAGGGGACACTGAAGCTTTCTTT. It codes for CASSALTGDTEAFF.

The rearrangement uses TRBV30 and TRBJ1-6, with unresolved D. V was shortened by 0 bases and J by 2 bases, with 8 bases between the two germline ends. The germline CDR1 and CDR2 sequences are GTSNPN and SVGIG (reference sequence). The CDR3 is 15 amino acids. The CDR3, as DNA: TGTGCCTGGAGTGTAGAGTTTGCCTATAATTCACCCCTCCACTTT. Translation: CAWSVEFAYNSPLHF.

This clone was observed a handful of times. V and J are TRBV5-1 and TRBJ1-1; D gene uncertain. Germline values: CDR1 SGHRS, CDR2 YFSETQ. With 2 bases removed from V and 0 bases from J, the gap between germline ends came to 11 bases. This CDR3 spans 15 amino acids. CDR3 residues: CASSLGAIMNTEAFF. Here the CDR3 DNA reads TGCGCCAGCAGCTTAGGTGCTATCATGAACACTGAAGCTTTCTTT.

This rearrangement joins TRBV19 to TRBJ1-1; tentatively, D is TRBD1 (6 bases). The CDR3 consists of 15 residues. CDR1 and CDR2 from the germline V gene are LNHDA and SQIVND (reference sequence). The germline V and J ends were trimmed by 8 bases and 1 base, with 17 bases remaining between them. DNA for the CDR3: TGTGCCAGTTCTATGCGGGGGGCAAAGAACACTGAAGCTTTCTTT. Translated, it gives CASSMRGAKNTEAFF. Variable domain in full (rest from reference TRBV19 and TRBJ1-1): DGGITQSPKYLFRKEGQNVTLSCEQNLNHDAMYWYRQDPGQGLRLIYYSQIVNDFQKGDIAEGYSVSREKKESFPLTVTSAQKNPTAFYLCASSMRGAKNTEAFFGQGTRLTVV.

This chain joins TRBV7-8 and TRBJ1-6; unclear D gene. CDR1 and CDR2 from the germline V gene are SGHVS and FQNEAQ. The V end was cut by 1 base, the J end by 11 bases, with 9 bases between. The CDR3 has 13 residues. The chain's CDR3 is CASSLVQRTPLHF. CDR3 in DNA: TGTGCCAGCAGCTTAGTACAGAGGACACCCCTCCACTTT. Variable domain in full (rest from reference TRBV7-8 and TRBJ1-6): GAGVSQSPRYKVAKRGQDVALRCDPISGHVSLFWYQQALGQGPEFLTYFQNEAQLDKSGLPSDRFFAERPEGSVSTLKIQRTQQEDSAVYLCASSLVQRTPLHFGNGTRLTVT.

The CDR3 sequence: CASSSSGSRRNEQFF. The CDR3 DNA reads as TGTGCCAGCAGTTCTAGCGGGAGTAGGAGGAATGAGCAGTTCTTC. This sequence joins TRBV6-5 and TRBJ2-1; 10 nucleotides align to TRBD2. Germline V gene sequence: CDR1 MNHEY, CDR2 SVGAGI. The trim removed 4 bases at V and 7 bases at J, leaving 7 bases unmatched. The CDR3 length is 15 residues.

The chain is built from TRBV18 and TRBJ2-3; 9 bases are shared with TRBD2. Germline-derived CDR1 and CDR2 are KGHSH and LQKENI. The CDR3 loop spans 14 amino acids. The J segment lost 3 bases and the V segment lost 4 bases, leaving 2 bases of the junction unmatched. The CDR3 sequence: CASSQTSGTDTQYF. The CDR3 region has the DNA TGTGCCAGCTCACAGACTAGCGGTACAGATACGCAGTATTTT.

The chain joins TRBV15 to TRBJ1-2; 8 bases agree with TRBD1. Trimming removed 0 bases from V and 8 bases from J; junction bases left unmatched: 2. Germline V gene lookup returns CDR1 LNHNV and CDR2 YYDKDF (reference sequence). The length of the CDR3 is 13 residues. The CDR3 DNA sequence: TGTGCCACCAGCAGAGAGAGGACAGGGGGCTACACCTTC. It specifies CATSRERTGGYTF.

This chain connects TRBV7-7 to TRBJ2-2; a weak D match, TRBD2 (5 bases). The V gene lost 3 bases and the J gene lost 6 bases, with 8 bases spanning the gap. Germline V lookup: CDR1 SSHAT, CDR2 FNYEAQ (reference sequence). CDR3 length equals 13 residues. The CDR3 sequence is CASSFGVSGELFF. For the CDR3, the DNA is TGTGCCAGCAGCTTCGGGGTCTCCGGGGAGCTGTTTTTT.

This chain joins TRBV28 and TRBJ1-2; D is possibly TRBD1 (5 bases). Trimming removed 6 bases from V and 2 bases from J, with 13 bases in between. Germline CDR1 and CDR2: MDHEN and SYDVKM. This CDR3 region has 14 residues. CDR3 in DNA: TGTGCCAGCAGCCCTCATGGGGCGAACTATGGCTACACCTTC. Encoded protein: CASSPHGANYGYTF.

The chain couples TRBV28 to TRBJ2-5; TRBD1 or TRBD2 may be the D gene (5 bases each). The DNA end is a closer match to TRBJ2-7, so the J assignment may be wrong. The CDR3 covers 14 residues. From germline, CDR1 is MDHEN and CDR2 SYDVKM. This CDR3 is CASSPRDLSYEQYF. DNA for the CDR3: TGTGCCAGCAGTCCAAGGGACCTCTCATACGAGCAGTACTTC.

The V and J genes are TRBV11-2 and TRBJ2-2, with D possibly being TRBD2 (5 bases). CDR1 is SGHAT, CDR2 FQNNGV, per germline. The germline V and J ends were trimmed by 7 bases and 1 base, with 13 bases remaining between them. CDR3 length: 15 amino acids. CDR3 bases: TGTGCCAGCACCTCAAGAGCGGAGAACACCGGGGAGCTGTTTTTT. Translated: CASTSRAENTGELFF.

The rearrangement uses TRBV7-8 and TRBJ2-5; a possible D gene is TRBD1 (6 bases). CDR3 length equals 16 residues. CDR1 and CDR2 from the germline V gene are SGHVS and FQNEAQ. V lost 6 bases, J lost 3 bases, and 20 bases lay in between. As DNA, the CDR3 is TGTGCCAGCAGTCTGAGGAGAGGGCAGGGGAAAGAGACCCAGTACTTC. It specifies CASSLRRGQGKETQYF.

The rearrangement links TRBV4-1 to TRBJ1-6; TRBD1 might be the D (6 bases). The CDR3 extends over 17 amino acids. Germline CDR1 reads MGHRA; CDR2 reads YSYEKL. Between the trimmed V and J ends, which lost 0 bases and 4 bases, there was a span of 13 bases. The CDR3 loop is CASSQEGAPDYNSPLHF. In DNA, the CDR3 is TGCGCCAGCAGCCAAGAGGGGGCCCCTGATTATAATTCACCCCTCCACTTT.

This clone has just a few counts. The V gene is TRBV9, the J gene TRBJ1-1, with D tentatively TRBD1 (5 bases). Germline V gene lookup returns CDR1 SGDLS and CDR2 YYNGEE. The CDR3 is 12 amino acids. Trimming removed 0 bases at V and 5 bases at J, with 5 bases between. The DNA for the CDR3 is TGTGCCAGCAGCGTAGCAGGGACTGAAGCTTTCTTT. This sequence encodes CASSVAGTEAFF.

The rearrangement uses TRBV15 and TRBJ2-7; D uncertain. Trimming removed 0 bases at V and 2 bases at J, with 17 bases between. This CDR3 contains 17 residues. The germline CDR1 and CDR2 sequences are LNHNV and YYDKDF (reference sequence). The CDR3, as DNA: TGTGCCACCAGCAGAGATATGACGAGACTGTCCCCCTACGAGCAGTACTTC. Protein sequence: CATSRDMTRLSPYEQYF. The whole variable domain, remainder taken from reference TRBV15 and TRBJ2-7, is DAMVIQNPRYQVTQFGKPVTLSCSQTLNHNVMYWYQQKSSQAPKLLFHYYDKDFNNEADTPDNFQSRRPNTSFCFLDIRSPGLGDTAMYLCATSRDMTRLSPYEQYFGPGTRLTVT.

The V gene is TRBV5-4, the J gene TRBJ2-5; TRBD2 matches at 10 bases. V lost 3 bases and J lost 4; bases outside the gene matches: 3. This CDR3 has 14 amino acids. Germline CDR1 SGHNT, CDR2 YYREEE (reference sequence). The CDR3: CASSSLAGGETQYF. The CDR3 DNA sequence: TGTGCCAGCAGCTCCTTAGCGGGAGGAGAGACCCAGTACTTC.

The DNA for the CDR3 is TGTGCCAGCAGTTGGGACAGAGACGAGCAGTACTTC. This sequence encodes CASSWDRDEQYF. This chain uses TRBV6-1 with TRBJ2-7; 7 positions agree with TRBD1. Germline V gene data show CDR1 as MNHNS and CDR2 as SASEGT. The CDR3 is 12 amino acids. The V gene end was trimmed by 5 bases and the J gene end by 5 bases; junction bases not matched to a gene: 3.